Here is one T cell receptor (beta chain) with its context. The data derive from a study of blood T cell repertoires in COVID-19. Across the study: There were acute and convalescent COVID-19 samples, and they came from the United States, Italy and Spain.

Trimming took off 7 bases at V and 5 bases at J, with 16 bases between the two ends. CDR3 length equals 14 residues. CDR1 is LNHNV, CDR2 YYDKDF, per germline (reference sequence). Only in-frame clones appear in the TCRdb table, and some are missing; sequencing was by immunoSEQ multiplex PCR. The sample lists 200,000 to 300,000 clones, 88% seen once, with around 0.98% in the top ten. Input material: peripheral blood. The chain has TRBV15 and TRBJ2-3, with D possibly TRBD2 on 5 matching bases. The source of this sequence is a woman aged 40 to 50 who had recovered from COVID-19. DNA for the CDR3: TGTGCCACCACCGCGAGGGCTGCCGGAGATACGCAGTATTTT. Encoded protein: CATTARAAGDTQYF.